The 18 T cell receptor beta chains below come from one sample, sequenced in a study of early T cells in non-severe SARS-CoV-2 infection (TCRdb year 2021). Library construction relied on 5' RACE. Sequencing used a NextSeq 500. TCRdb trimmed public reads at Q25 via fastp, called clones via MiXCR and kept in-frame beta chains. Here each entry gathers all rows of one CDR3 protein and keeps the most common genes and DNA. The sample table lists tens of thousands of distinct CDR3 sequences, 9.5% to 13% of them with a count of one. The ten top clones hold approximately 2.4% of the sample. Sequencing used whole blood. Receptors were obtained from an adult who was a healthcare worker with PCR-confirmed SARS-CoV-2 infection or an uninfected control (not recorded which).

This clonotype was counted only a few times. This chain connects TRBV20-1 to TRBJ2-7; TRBD2 aligns across 7 bases. This CDR3 has 12 residues. Looked up from germline, CDR1 is DFQATT and CDR2 is SNEGSKA (reference sequence). Germline trimming cut 5 bases from V and 4 bases from J; bases unmatched to any gene: 5. The CDR3 loop reads CSAGRAYYEQYF. Written as DNA, the CDR3 is TGCAGTGCTGGGAGGGCCTATTACGAGCAGTACTTC.

This chain connects TRBV2 to TRBJ2-7; the match to TRBD2 covers 8 bases. The CDR3 sequence is 11 residues long. V was clipped by 11 bases and J by 6 bases; unmatched bases: 6. CDR1 is SNHLY, CDR2 FYNNEI, per germline. The CDR3 is CAGSGGPEQYF. The DNA of the CDR3 is TGTGCCGGGAGCGGGGGTCCCGAGCAGTACTTC.

This clonotype showed up many times. The chain links TRBV19 to TRBJ1-2; D gene unclear. The V end lost 5 bases, the J end lost 5 bases, and 15 bases lay between the germline ends. The CDR3 runs to 14 residues. Germline V gene lookup returns CDR1 LNHDA and CDR2 SQIVND (reference sequence). The CDR3 is CASSPEGSTYGYTF. Here the CDR3 DNA reads TGTGCCAGTAGTCCCGAAGGGTCAACTTATGGCTACACCTTC.

V and J are TRBV29-1 and TRBJ2-1; weak D call: TRBD2 (5 bases). V gave up 0 bases and J gave up 0 bases, with 12 bases separating them. CDR3 length: 16 amino acids. Looked up from germline, CDR1 is SQVTM and CDR2 is ANQGSEA. The CDR3 sequence is CSVEEGTGSSYNEQFF. DNA for the CDR3: TGCAGCGTTGAAGAAGGAACGGGAAGCTCCTACAATGAGCAGTTCTTC.

In this sample, this clonotype turned up a few times. J is TRBJ1-2 and V is TRBV12-3 or TRBV12-4, with D uncertain. Trimming pared 6 bases from V and 4 bases from J, leaving 12 bases between. The CDR3 runs 13 residues. CDR3 sequence: CASSPRETYGYTF. CDR3 bases: TGTGCCAGCAGCCCCCGTGAGACCTATGGCTACACCTTC.

At least ten counts were recorded for this clonotype. This chain uses TRBV7-6 with TRBJ2-7; no clear D. The germline V gene encodes CDR1 SGHVS and CDR2 FNYEAQ. Trimming cost V 1 base and J 0 bases, with 4 bases left between them. CDR3 length: 13 amino acids. The CDR3 nucleotides read TGTGCCAGCAGCTTAGGAGCCTCCTACGAGCAGTACTTC. Its protein product is CASSLGASYEQYF.

The gene calls are TRBV10-3 and TRBJ1-1; D is undetermined. This CDR3 spans 14 amino acids. Germline values: CDR1 ENHRY, CDR2 SYGVKD. V was pared by 2 bases and J by 0 bases, with 7 bases between. The CDR3 DNA is TGTGCCATCAGTGAGGCAGGACTGAACACTGAAGCTTTCTTT. Amino acid sequence: CAISEAGLNTEAFF.

The V gene is TRBV12-3 or TRBV12-4, the J gene TRBJ1-5; no definite D call. Between the trimmed V and J ends, which lost 3 bases and 2 bases, there was a span of 5 bases. CDR3 length: 13 residues. This CDR3 is CASSFPGNQPQHF. The CDR3 DNA reads TGTGCCAGCAGTTTTCCGGGCAATCAGCCCCAGCATTTT.

This chain links TRBV6-2 or TRBV6-3 with TRBJ2-7; D unclear. V was trimmed by 6 bases and J by 4 bases, leaving 10 bases between them. The germline V gene has CDR1 MNHEY and CDR2 SVGEGT. The CDR3 extends over 12 amino acids. The CDR3 reads CASSLPGYEQYF. In nucleotides, the CDR3 is TGTGCCAGCAGCCTGCCCGGGTACGAGCAGTACTTC.

This chain connects TRBV20-1 to TRBJ1-1; 7 positions agree with TRBD1. Germline assignment: CDR1 DFQATT and CDR2 SNEGSKA (reference sequence). The CDR3 has 13 amino acids. The V and J ends lost 5 bases and 4 bases, in that order; junction bases with no gene match: 7. CDR3 residues: CSAPKTGFTEAFF. The CDR3 DNA is TGCAGTGCTCCAAAGACAGGGTTCACTGAAGCTTTCTTT.

This clonotype has ten or more counts. V is TRBV7-2 and J is TRBJ2-5; TRBD2 might be the D (6 bases). V was cut by 5 bases and J by 0 bases, with 10 bases left in between. This CDR3 comprises 14 residues. CDR1 and CDR2 from the germline V gene are SGHTA and FQGNSA. In nucleotides, the CDR3 is TGTGCCAGCAGCGCACGGGGGTACCAAGAGACCCAGTACTTC. The encoded protein is CASSARGYQETQYF.

This clonotype was found many times. The gene calls are TRBV12-3 or TRBV12-4 and TRBJ2-2, with 7 positions matching TRBD1. The CDR3 spans 15 residues. Unmatched junction bases numbered 4, after V lost 6 bases and J lost 0 bases. The CDR3 loop is CASSRQGSNTGELFF. The CDR3 region has the DNA TGTGCCAGCAGCCGACAGGGATCGAACACCGGGGAGCTGTTTTTT.

This clonotype was counted ten times or more. This chain joins TRBV6-5 and TRBJ2-4, with TRBD1 as a possible D gene (5 bases). V was clipped by 0 bases and J by 8 bases, with 20 bases between them. Germline lookup yields CDR1 MNHEY and CDR2 SVGAGI. This CDR3 region has 17 residues. CDR3 region: CASSYSRRVGERDIQYF. The CDR3 bases are TGTGCCAGCAGTTACTCGAGACGGGTAGGGGAAAGGGACATTCAGTACTTC.

A few counts support this clonotype. J is TRBJ2-7 and V is TRBV3-1, with TRBD1 matching 10 bases. The CDR3 length is 14 residues. V shed 7 bases, J shed 3 bases, and the junction held 6 bases outside the gene matches. Germline-derived CDR1 and CDR2 are LGHDT and YNNKEL (reference sequence). The CDR3 region has the DNA TGTGCCAGCACTAAGGACAGGGGGAACTACGAGCAGTACTTC. It encodes CASTKDRGNYEQYF.

This chain connects TRBV7-2 to TRBJ2-4; D is uncertain. The CDR3 sequence is 15 residues long. Trimming removed 1 base from V and 1 base from J, with 8 bases in between. Germline CDR1 SGHTA, CDR2 FQGNSA. The CDR3 nucleotides read TGTGCCAGCAGCTTAGATCCCTGGGCCAAAAACATTCAGTACTTC. This sequence encodes CASSLDPWAKNIQYF.

The chain recombines TRBV5-1 with TRBJ1-1; D may be TRBD1 (5 bases). Germline CDR1 is SGHRS and CDR2 is YFSETQ. The CDR3 extends over 14 amino acids. Trimming cost V 2 bases and J 0 bases, with 8 bases left between them. The DNA for the CDR3 is TGCGCCAGCAGCTTAGACAGCATGAACACTGAAGCTTTCTTT. It is translated as CASSLDSMNTEAFF.

The chain recombines TRBV10-3 with TRBJ1-1, with 10 bases fitting TRBD1. Per the germline V gene, CDR1 is ENHRY and CDR2 is SYGVKD. CDR3 length: 14 residues. V was clipped by 6 bases and J by 2 bases; unmatched bases: 3. The CDR3 reads CAIRTGGPNTEAFF. The DNA for the CDR3 is TGTGCCATCAGGACAGGGGGCCCTAACACTGAAGCTTTCTTT.

V is TRBV12-5 and J is TRBJ2-1; D may correspond to TRBD1 or TRBD2 (5 bases each). The length of the CDR3 is 14 residues. V dropped 7 bases and J dropped 9 bases, with 19 bases sitting between them. The germline V gene encodes CDR1 LGHNT and CDR2 FRNRAP. CDR3 sequence (DNA): TGTGCTAGTGTTTTTTCGGTGAGGGACCTTGAGCAGTTCTTC. Translated: CASVFSVRDLEQFF.